Shown below are 9 T cell receptor beta chains from a single sample sequenced in a study of T cell repertoires in cytomegalovirus infection. TCRdb called the reads again in MiXCR, with one record for every CDR3 protein. This sample has 76,000 or so distinct CDR3 sequences, with more than 3.5% found just once. Sequencing was performed on PBMCs. Source of these receptors: a human donor in good health (CMV status not recorded). Some clones in this sample may be carry-over from other donors' samples.

This clonotype showed up many times. This chain connects TRBV7-2 to TRBJ2-6; TRBD1 matches 7 bases. V lost 5 bases to trimming and J lost 0 bases; unmatched junction nucleotides: 10. CDR3 length: 18 amino acids. The germline CDR1 and CDR2 sequences are SGHTA and FQGNSA. CDR3 coding DNA: TGTGCCAGCAGCCAAACGGGGACAGCAATCTCTGGGGCCAACGTCCTGACTTTC. It specifies CASSQTGTAISGANVLTF.

A word on this clonotype: A much larger clone is a single base away; this may be a read error. The chain joins TRBV18 to TRBJ1-6; no clear D. The CDR3 runs 15 residues. In germline, CDR1 is KGHSH, CDR2 LQKENI. The CDR3 sequence is CVSSPVTLSNSPLHF. The CDR3 nucleotides are TGTGTCAGCTCACCAGTTACACTTTCAAATTCACCCCTCCACTTT.

This clonotype was picked up many times. The V call is TRBV20-1, the J call TRBJ2-3, with D possibly matching TRBD1 (6 bases). The germline V gene has CDR1 DFQATT and CDR2 SNEGSKA (reference sequence). The CDR3 runs 15 residues. V shed 6 bases and J shed 1 base, with 17 bases lying between them. CDR3 nucleotides: TGCAGTGCCGGAAACAGGGAAGTCCGCACAGATACGCAGTATTTT. Protein product: CSAGNREVRTDTQYF.

This clonotype occurred many times. The genes are TRBV20-1 and TRBJ2-1; D is ambiguous. Germline values: CDR1 DFQATT, CDR2 SNEGSKA (reference sequence). Trimming left V 0 bases short and J 8 bases short, with 14 bases between. The CDR3 contains 14 residues. The CDR3 protein is CSARDPVSGYEQFF. Here the CDR3 DNA reads TGCAGTGCTAGAGATCCGGTCTCCGGGTATGAGCAGTTCTTC.

Comments on this clonotype: A much larger clone differs by one base, so this may be a read error. The J gene is TRBJ2-5, the V gene TRBV5-4, with no clear D. CDR1 is SGHNT, CDR2 YYREEE, per germline (reference sequence). CDR3 length equals 13 residues. CDR3 nucleotides: TGTGCCAGCAGCTTGGGCGGCCAAGAGAACCAGTACTTC. Protein sequence: CASSLGGQENQYF.

This clonotype was counted at least ten times. This chain connects TRBV12-3 or TRBV12-4 to TRBJ1-2; D may be TRBD1 (5 bases). This CDR3 contains 13 residues. The ends were cut back, 7 bases at V and 5 bases at J, with 14 bases in the middle. Here the CDR3 reads CASTGETVYGYTF. The CDR3 DNA is TGTGCCAGCACGGGCGAGACAGTGTATGGCTACACCTTC.

This clonotype was counted at least ten times. The genes are TRBV4-3 and TRBJ1-1; D is perhaps TRBD1 (6 bases). The germline gives CDR1 LGHNA, CDR2 YSLEER. Trimming took off 4 bases at V and 0 bases at J, with 15 bases between the two ends. The CDR3 totals 16 residues. The CDR3 bases are TGCGCCAGCAGCCTCGGGGGCGTTTCAATGAACACTGAAGCTTTCTTT. This gives the protein CASSLGGVSMNTEAFF.

This clonotype was picked up many times. The chain combines TRBV20-1 with TRBJ2-7; D gene ambiguous. Germline loops: CDR1 DFQATT, CDR2 SNEGSKA (reference sequence). Trimming cost V 3 bases and J 0 bases, with 12 bases left between them. CDR3 length: 14 residues. The CDR3 protein is CSASKSRASYEQYF. The DNA of the CDR3 is TGCAGTGCTAGTAAAAGCCGTGCCTCCTACGAGCAGTACTTC.

This clonotype was counted many times. The chain carries TRBV11-2 and TRBJ2-7, with no clear D. Germline CDR1 reads SGHAT; CDR2 reads FQNNGV. Between the trimmed V and J ends, which lost 7 bases and 0 bases, there was a span of 13 bases. The CDR3 covers 14 residues. CDR3 coding DNA: TGTGCCAGCACCCAGGAAGGTTACTCCTACGAGCAGTACTTC. Translated, it gives CASTQEGYSYEQYF. The full variable domain, completed using reference TRBV11-2 and TRBJ2-7, is EAGVAQSPRYKIIEKRQSVAFWCNPISGHATLYWYQQILGQGPKLLIQFQNNGVVDDSQLPKDRFSAERLKGVDSTLKIQPAKLEDSAVYLCASTQEGYSYEQYFGPGTRLTVT.